A selection of T cell receptor beta chains follows, all from one sample in a study of blood T cell repertoires in COVID-19. The table came from immunoSEQ multiplex PCR; TCRdb's copy has only in-frame clones and leaves some out. The sample consists of around 260,000 clones, approximately 90% of them appearing once. Sequenced: peripheral blood. These receptors all stem from a man in his fifties or sixties who had recovered from COVID-19. Each CDR3 is given with its conserved first and last residue. A D gene is named only where the DNA matches it firmly. The size entry is marked missing in some rows and otherwise reads once, few, many or a size class.

clone size	CDR3 length	D gene	V gene	J gene	CDR3 DNA	CDR3 protein
medium-sized	14	.	TRBV7-8	TRBJ1-4	TGTGCCAGCAGATTGGGGGGGGCTTATGAAAAACTGTTTTTT	CASRLGGAYEKLFF
.	14	TRBD1	TRBV6-4	TRBJ1-1	TGTGCCAGCAGCCCCGGGACAGAGAACACTGAAGCTTTCTTT	CASSPGTENTEAFF
.	14	.	TRBV21-1	TRBJ1-1	TGTGCCAGCAGCAATCCGACAGGGGACACTGAAGCTTTCTTT	CASSNPTGDTEAFF
.	15	TRBD2	TRBV14	TRBJ2-1	TGTGCCAGCAGCCAAGGGACTAGCTCCTACAATGAGCAGTTCTTC	CASSQGTSSYNEQFF
once	15	TRBD1	TRBV3-1/TRBV3-2	TRBJ1-3	TGTGCCAGCAGCCATGGGGACAGCTCTGGAAACACCATATATTTT	CASSHGDSSGNTIYF
.	12	.	TRBV29-1	TRBJ1-5	TGCAGCGTGGGAGGGACCGGGCAGCCCCAGCATTTT	CSVGGTGQPQHF
.	15	.	TRBV27	TRBJ2-7	TGTGCCAGCAGGGACAGCCCGTCGGTTACCTACGAGCAGTACTTC	CASRDSPSVTYEQYF
.	17	TRBD1	TRBV7-9	TRBJ1-3	TGTGCCAGCAGGACCAGTTCGGGACAGGTGGGAGGAAACACCATATATTTT	CASRTSSGQVGGNTIYF
.	15	TRBD1	TRBV5-4	TRBJ2-7	TGTGCCAGCAGCTTGGTTTCGGGACAGGGTAACGAGCAGTACTTC	CASSLVSGQGNEQYF
.	15	.	TRBV6-5	TRBJ1-3	TGTGCCAGCTCACGACAGGCGAGCTCTGGAAACACCATATATTTT	CASSRQASSGNTIYF
.	13	TRBD1	TRBV18	TRBJ1-2	TGTGCCAGCTCAAGAGGGACAGGTCTAGGCTACACCTTC	CASSRGTGLGYTF
.	11	.	TRBV7-9	TRBJ1-1	TGTGCCAGCAGCTTGCTCACAGTTACTTTCTTT	CASSLLTVTFF
.	13	.	TRBV19	TRBJ1-1	TGTGCCAGTAGTATGTTAGAGGTTACTGAAGCTTTCTTT	CASSMLEVTEAFF
.	13	.	TRBV7-2	TRBJ1-2	TGTGCCAGCAGCTTAATCCTGGAGGACGGCTACACCTTC	CASSLILEDGYTF
.	13	.	TRBV6-5	TRBJ1-1	TGTGCCAGCAGCCCGCGGGTGAACACTGAAGCTTTCTTT	CASSPRVNTEAFF